This T cell receptor beta chain was obtained from a study of blood T cell repertoires in COVID-19. Turning to the study itself: The United States, Italy and Spain were the sources of the acute and convalescent COVID-19 samples. PBMCs, B-cell-depleted T cells, or T cells were the source of the cDNA or gDNA that made up the material.

Germline assignment: CDR1 MDHEN and CDR2 SYDVKM. The CDR3 totals 11 residues. With V trimmed by 8 bases and J by 3 bases, 1 base remained unmatched. Study processing details: Amplified reference gene primers provided the basis for estimating nucleated cell counts. Some clones are missing from TCRdb's copy, which holds only in-frame ones; the method was immunoSEQ multiplex PCR. From that table come the V and J calls and clone size; the DNA was used to work out D and trimming. The profile shows roughly 190,000 clones, under 80% of them singletons. The sequence derives from a woman in her forties or fifties with acute or convalescent COVID-19. The sequenced sample consisted of peripheral blood. The chain combines TRBV28 with TRBJ2-7; 7 bases line up with TRBD1. The CDR3 protein is CASGTDYEQYF. The CDR3 DNA follows: TGTGCCAGCGGGACAGACTACGAGCAGTACTTC. Complete variable domain (other parts from reference TRBV28 and TRBJ2-7): DVKVTQSSRYLVKRTGEKVFLECVQDMDHENMFWYRQDPGLGLRLIYFSYDVKMKEKGDIPEGYSVSREKKERFSLILESASTNQTSMYLCASGTDYEQYFGPGTRLTVT.